In its sample, the clone carrying this T cell receptor beta chain was seen a few times. Between the trimmed V and J ends, which lost 1 base and 4 bases, there was a span of 13 bases. The V gene's germline CDR1 is MGHRA and CDR2 YSYEKL. This CDR3 is built from 15 residues. These data belong to a study of cytotoxic CD8 clonotypes in ibrutinib-treated CLL. Clones were read by immunoSEQ multiplex PCR, and TCRdb kept only the in-frame ones, dropping some. The sample shows fewer than 300,000 clones, less than 85% of them seen only once. The TCR comes from a human donor with chronic lymphocytic leukemia. The J gene is TRBJ1-2, the V gene TRBV4-1; D possibly corresponds to TRBD1 (5 bases). The input for sequencing was PBMCs, taken at disease progression, from a patient treated with ibrutinib. CDR3 DNA sequence: TGCGCCAGCAGCCAAGCTGGGGCCAACCCCTATGGCTACACCTTC. It specifies CASSQAGANPYGYTF.